A single T cell receptor (beta chain) is shown here with its context. The antigen remains unidentified. The data belong to a study of beta chain features in type 1 diabetes. The overall study: Healthy donors, compared against patients, showed similar age, gender and cell yields.

Via the markers CD45RO/CCR7/CD25/CD127/CD95/CD27, stem cell-like memory, regulatory, central memory and naive CD4+ cells were sorted. This CDR3 has 15 residues. V lost 0 bases to trimming and J lost 2 bases, with 9 bases between them. Germline CDR1 LNHNV, CDR2 YYDKDF (reference sequence). The whole isolated RNA underwent reverse transcription, so sequencing captured expressed TCRB transcripts. The assay was immunoSEQ multiplex PCR, and TCRdb's table has in-frame clones only and misses some. The sample holds fewer than 900,000 clones, 17% seen once. General observations from the study: Within each of all four CD4+ subsets, Type 1 diabetes patients had TCRB CDR3s that were moderately but significantly shorter. Whether HLA type affects TCRB rearrangement stayed undetermined in the present work.

V gene TRBV15 combines with J gene TRBJ2-3, with no clear D. The clonotype was recovered from a woman in her late teens or twenties in good health. Sequencing input: naive CD4+ T cells from blood. The CDR3 DNA reads TGTGCCACCAGCAGAGACCGACCGTACACAGATACGCAGTATTTT. This encodes CATSRDRPYTDTQYF.